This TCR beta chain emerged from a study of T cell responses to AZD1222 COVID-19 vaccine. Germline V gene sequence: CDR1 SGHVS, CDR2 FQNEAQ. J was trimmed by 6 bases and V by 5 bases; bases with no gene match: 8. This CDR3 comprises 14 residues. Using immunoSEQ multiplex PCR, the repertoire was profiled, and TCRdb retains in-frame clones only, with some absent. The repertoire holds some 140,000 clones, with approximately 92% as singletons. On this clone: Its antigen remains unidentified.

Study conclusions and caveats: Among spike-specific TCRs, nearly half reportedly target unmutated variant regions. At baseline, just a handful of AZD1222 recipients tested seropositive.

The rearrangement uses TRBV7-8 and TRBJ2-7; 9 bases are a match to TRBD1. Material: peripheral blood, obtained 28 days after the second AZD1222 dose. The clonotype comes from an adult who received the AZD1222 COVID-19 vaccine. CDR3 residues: CASSPRTGEAEQYV. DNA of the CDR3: TGTGCCAGCAGCCCCCGGACAGGGGAGGCCGAGCAGTACGTC.